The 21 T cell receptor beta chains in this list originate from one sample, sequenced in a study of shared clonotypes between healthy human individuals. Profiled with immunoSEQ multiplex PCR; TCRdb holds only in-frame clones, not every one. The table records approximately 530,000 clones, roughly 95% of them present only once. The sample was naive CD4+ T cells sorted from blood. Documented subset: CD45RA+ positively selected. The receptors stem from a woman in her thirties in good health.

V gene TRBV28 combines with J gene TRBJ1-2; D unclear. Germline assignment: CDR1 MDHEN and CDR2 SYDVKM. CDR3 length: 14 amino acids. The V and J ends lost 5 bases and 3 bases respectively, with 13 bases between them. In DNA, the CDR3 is TGTGCCAGCAGTGCACTCCAGCTTCACTATGGCTACACCTTC. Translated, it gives CASSALQLHYGYTF.

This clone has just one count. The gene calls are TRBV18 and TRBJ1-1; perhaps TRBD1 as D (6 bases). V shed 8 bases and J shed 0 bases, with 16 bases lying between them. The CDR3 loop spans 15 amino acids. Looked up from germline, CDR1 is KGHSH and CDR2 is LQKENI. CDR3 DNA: TGTGCCAGCCAGTTGAGGGGGTCCATGAACACTGAAGCTTTCTTT. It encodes CASQLRGSMNTEAFF.

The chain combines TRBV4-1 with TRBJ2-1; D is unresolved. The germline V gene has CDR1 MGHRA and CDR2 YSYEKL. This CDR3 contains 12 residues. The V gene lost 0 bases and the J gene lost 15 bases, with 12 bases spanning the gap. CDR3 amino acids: CASSQDHATLFF. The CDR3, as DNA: TGCGCCAGCAGCCAAGATCATGCCACTCTGTTCTTC.

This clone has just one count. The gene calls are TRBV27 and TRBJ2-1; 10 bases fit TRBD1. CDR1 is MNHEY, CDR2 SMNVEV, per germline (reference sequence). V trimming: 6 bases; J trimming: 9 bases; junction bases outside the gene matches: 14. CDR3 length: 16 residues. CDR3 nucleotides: TGTGCCAGCAGGACGGACAGGGGGGTCCAATTAGGTGAGCAGTTCTTC. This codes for CASRTDRGVQLGEQFF.

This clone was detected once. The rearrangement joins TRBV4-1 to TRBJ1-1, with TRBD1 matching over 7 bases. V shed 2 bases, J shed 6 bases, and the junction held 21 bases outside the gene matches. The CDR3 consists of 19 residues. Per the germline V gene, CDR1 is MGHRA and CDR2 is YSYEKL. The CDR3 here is CASSQPDVPGKGAKAEAFF. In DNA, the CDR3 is TGCGCCAGCAGCCAACCCGACGTGCCGGGAAAGGGGGCGAAGGCTGAAGCTTTCTTT.

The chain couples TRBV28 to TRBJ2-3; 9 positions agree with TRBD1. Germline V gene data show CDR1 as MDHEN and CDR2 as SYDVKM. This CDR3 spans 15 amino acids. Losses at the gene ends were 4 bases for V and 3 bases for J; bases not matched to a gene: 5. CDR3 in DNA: TGTGCCAGCAGTTCCGGGACAGGGATAACAGATACGCAGTATTTT. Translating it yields CASSSGTGITDTQYF. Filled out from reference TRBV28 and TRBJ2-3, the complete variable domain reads DVKVTQSSRYLVKRTGEKVFLECVQDMDHENMFWYRQDPGLGLRLIYFSYDVKMKEKGDIPEGYSVSREKKERFSLILESASTNQTSMYLCASSSGTGITDTQYFGPGTRLTVL.

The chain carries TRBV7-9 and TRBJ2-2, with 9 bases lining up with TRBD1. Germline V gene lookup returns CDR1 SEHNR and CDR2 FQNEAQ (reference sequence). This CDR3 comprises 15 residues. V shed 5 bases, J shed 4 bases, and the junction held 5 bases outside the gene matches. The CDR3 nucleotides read TGTGCCAGCAGCCAACAGGGGGCGGGCACCGGGGAGCTGTTTTTT. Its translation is CASSQQGAGTGELFF.

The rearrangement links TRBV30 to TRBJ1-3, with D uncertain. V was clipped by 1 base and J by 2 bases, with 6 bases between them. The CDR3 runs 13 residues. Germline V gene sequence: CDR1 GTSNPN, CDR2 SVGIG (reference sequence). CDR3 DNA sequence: TGTGCCTGGAGTGCGGGAACTGGAAACACCATATATTTT. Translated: CAWSAGTGNTIYF. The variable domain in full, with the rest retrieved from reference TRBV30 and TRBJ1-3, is SQTIHQWPATLVQPVGSPLSLECTVEGTSNPNLYWYRQAAGRGLQLLFYSVGIGQISSEVPQNLSASRPQDRQFILSSKKLLLSDSGFYLCAWSAGTGNTIYFGEGSWLTVV.

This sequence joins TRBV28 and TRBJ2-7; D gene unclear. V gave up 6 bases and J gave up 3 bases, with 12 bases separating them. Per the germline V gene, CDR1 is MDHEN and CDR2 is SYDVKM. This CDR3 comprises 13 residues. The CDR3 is CASSARLIYEQYF. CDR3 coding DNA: TGTGCCAGCAGCGCCAGACTCATCTACGAGCAGTACTTC. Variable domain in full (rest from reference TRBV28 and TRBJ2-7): DVKVTQSSRYLVKRTGEKVFLECVQDMDHENMFWYRQDPGLGLRLIYFSYDVKMKEKGDIPEGYSVSREKKERFSLILESASTNQTSMYLCASSARLIYEQYFGPGTRLTVT.

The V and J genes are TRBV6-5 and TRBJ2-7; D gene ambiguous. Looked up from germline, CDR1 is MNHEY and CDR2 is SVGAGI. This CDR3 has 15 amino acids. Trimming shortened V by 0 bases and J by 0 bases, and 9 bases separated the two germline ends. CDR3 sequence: CASSYSHDLSYEQYF. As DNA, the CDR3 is TGTGCCAGCAGTTACTCCCACGACCTCTCCTACGAGCAGTACTTC.

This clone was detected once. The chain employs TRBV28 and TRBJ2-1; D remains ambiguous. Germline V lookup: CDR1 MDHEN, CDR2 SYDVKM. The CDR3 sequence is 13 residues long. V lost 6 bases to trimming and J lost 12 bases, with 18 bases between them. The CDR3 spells CASSPTLPKRQFF. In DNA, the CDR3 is TGTGCCAGCAGCCCGACCCTGCCGAAGAGGCAGTTCTTC.

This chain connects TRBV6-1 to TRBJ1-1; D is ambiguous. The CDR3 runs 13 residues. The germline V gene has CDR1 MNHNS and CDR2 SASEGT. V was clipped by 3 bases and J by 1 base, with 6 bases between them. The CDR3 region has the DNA TGTGCCAGCAGTGACGGGAAGAACACTGAAGCTTTCTTT. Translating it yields CASSDGKNTEAFF.

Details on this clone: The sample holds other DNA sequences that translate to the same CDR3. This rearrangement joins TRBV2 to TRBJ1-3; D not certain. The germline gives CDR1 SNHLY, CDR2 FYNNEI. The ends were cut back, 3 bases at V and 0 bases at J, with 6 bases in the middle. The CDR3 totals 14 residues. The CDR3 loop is CASSEQGSGNTIYF. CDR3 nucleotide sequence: TGTGCCAGCAGTGAGCAAGGCTCTGGAAACACCATATATTTT.

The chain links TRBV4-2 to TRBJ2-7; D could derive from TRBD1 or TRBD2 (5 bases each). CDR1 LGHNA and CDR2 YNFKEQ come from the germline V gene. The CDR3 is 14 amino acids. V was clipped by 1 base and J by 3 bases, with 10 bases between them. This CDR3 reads CASSQAGTDYEQYF. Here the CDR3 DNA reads TGTGCCAGCAGCCAAGCCGGGACGGACTACGAGCAGTACTTC.

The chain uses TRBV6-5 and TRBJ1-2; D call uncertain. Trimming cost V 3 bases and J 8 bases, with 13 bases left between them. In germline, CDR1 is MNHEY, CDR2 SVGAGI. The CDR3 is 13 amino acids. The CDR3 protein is CASSYERTTGYTF. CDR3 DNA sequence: TGTGCCAGCAGTTATGAGAGGACGACCGGCTACACCTTC.

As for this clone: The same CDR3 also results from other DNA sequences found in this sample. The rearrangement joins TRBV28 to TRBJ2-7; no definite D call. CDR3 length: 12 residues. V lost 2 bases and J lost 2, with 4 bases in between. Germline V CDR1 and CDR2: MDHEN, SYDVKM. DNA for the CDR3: TGTGCCAGCAGTTTAAAGCCCTACGAGCAGTACTTC. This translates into CASSLKPYEQYF.

The CDR3 region is CSVLGAELYEQYF. The DNA for the CDR3 is TGCAGCGTTCTCGGAGCCGAGCTCTACGAGCAGTACTTC. The rearrangement joins TRBV29-1 to TRBJ2-5; D unresolved. The J call may not be correct, given that the DNA end is closer to TRBJ2-7. Germline CDR1 reads SQVTM; CDR2 reads ANQGSEA. CDR3 length: 13 amino acids.

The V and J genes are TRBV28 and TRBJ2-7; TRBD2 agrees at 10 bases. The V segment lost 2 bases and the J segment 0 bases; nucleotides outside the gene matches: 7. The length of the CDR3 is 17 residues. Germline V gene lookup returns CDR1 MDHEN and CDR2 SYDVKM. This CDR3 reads CASSLRKREGRSYEQYF. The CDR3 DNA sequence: TGTGCCAGCAGTTTACGAAAGCGGGAGGGCCGCTCCTACGAGCAGTACTTC.

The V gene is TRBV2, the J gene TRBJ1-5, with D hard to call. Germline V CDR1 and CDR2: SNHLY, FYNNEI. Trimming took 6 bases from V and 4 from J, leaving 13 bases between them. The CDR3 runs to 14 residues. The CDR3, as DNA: TGTGCCAGCAGCGATATTGTCAAGAATCAGCCCCAGCATTTT. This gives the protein CASSDIVKNQPQHF. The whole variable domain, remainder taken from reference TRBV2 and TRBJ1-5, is EPEVTQTPSHQVTQMGQEVILRCVPISNHLYFYWYRQILGQKVEFLVSFYNNEISEKSEIFDDQFSVERPDGSNFTLKIRSTKLEDSAMYFCASSDIVKNQPQHFGDGTRLSIL.

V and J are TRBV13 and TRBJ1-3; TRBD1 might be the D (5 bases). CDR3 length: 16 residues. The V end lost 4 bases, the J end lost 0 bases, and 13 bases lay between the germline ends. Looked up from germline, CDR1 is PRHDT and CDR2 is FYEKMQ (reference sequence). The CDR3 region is CASSSKGPTSGNTIYF. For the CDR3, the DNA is TGTGCCAGCAGCTCAAAGGGGCCGACCTCTGGAAACACCATATATTTT.

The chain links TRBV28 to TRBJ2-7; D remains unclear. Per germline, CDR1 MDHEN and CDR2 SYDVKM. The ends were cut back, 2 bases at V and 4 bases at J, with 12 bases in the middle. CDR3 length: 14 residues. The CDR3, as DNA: TGTGCCAGCAGTTTACCCCAGAGGCTTTACGAGCAGTACTTC. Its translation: CASSLPQRLYEQYF.